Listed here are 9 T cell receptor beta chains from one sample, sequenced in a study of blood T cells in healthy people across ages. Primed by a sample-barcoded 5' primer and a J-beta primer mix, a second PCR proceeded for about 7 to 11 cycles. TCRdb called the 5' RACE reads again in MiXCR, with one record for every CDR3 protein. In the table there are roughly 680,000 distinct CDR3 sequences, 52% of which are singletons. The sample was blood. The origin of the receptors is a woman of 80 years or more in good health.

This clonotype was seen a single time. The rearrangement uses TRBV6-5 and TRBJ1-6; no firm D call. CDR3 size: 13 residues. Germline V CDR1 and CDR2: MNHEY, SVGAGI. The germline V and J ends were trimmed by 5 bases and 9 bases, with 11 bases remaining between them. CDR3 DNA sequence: TGTGCCAGCAGTCGACCAGGAAGTTCACCCCTCCACTTT. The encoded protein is CASSRPGSSPLHF.

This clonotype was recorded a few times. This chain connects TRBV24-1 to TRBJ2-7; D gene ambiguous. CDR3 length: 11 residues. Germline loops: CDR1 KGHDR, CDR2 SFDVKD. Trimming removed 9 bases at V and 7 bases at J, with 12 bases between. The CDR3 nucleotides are TGTGCCACCCTGTTTGGGAATGAGCAGTACTTC. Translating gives CATLFGNEQYF.

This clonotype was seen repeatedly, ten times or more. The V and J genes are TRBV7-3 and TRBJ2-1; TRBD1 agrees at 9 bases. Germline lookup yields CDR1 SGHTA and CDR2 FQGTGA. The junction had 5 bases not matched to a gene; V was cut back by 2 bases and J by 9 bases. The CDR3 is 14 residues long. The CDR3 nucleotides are TGTGCCAGCAGCTTATCGGACAGGGGAGGTGAGCAGTTCTTC. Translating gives CASSLSDRGGEQFF.

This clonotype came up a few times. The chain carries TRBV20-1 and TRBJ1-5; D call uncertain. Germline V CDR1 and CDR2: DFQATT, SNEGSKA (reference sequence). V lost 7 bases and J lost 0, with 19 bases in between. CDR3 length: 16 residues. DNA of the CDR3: TGCAGTGTTATAACTCCGTCATGGGGTAGCAATCAGCCCCAGCATTTT. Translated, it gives CSVITPSWGSNQPQHF.

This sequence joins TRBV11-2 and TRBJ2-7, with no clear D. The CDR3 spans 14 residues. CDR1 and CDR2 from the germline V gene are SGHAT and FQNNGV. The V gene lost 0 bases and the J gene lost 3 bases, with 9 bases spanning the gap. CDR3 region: CASSLDRPFYEQYF. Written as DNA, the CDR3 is TGTGCCAGCAGCTTAGATCGGCCGTTCTACGAGCAGTACTTC.

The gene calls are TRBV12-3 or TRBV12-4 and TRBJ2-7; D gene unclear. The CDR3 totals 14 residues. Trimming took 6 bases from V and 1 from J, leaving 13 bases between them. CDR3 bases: TGTGCCAGCAGCCGTAAGTGGCCGTCCTACGAGCAGTACTTC. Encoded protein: CASSRKWPSYEQYF.

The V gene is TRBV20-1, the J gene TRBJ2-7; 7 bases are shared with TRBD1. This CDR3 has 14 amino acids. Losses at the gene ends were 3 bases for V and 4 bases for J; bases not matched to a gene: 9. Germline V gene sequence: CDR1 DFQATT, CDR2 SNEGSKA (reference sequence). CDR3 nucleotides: TGCAGTGCTAGGAGGGACAGCCGTCTGTACGAGCAGTACTTC. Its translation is CSARRDSRLYEQYF.

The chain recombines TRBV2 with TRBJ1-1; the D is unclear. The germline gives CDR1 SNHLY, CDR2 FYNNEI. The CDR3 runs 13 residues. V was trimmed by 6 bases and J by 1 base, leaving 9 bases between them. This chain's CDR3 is CASRPWGNTEAFF. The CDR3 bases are TGTGCCAGCAGGCCCTGGGGGAACACTGAAGCTTTCTTT.

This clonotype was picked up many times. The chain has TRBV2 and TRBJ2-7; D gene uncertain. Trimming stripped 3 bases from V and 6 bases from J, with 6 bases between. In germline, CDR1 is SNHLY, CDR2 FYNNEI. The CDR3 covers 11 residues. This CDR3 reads CASSDLSEQYF. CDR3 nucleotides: TGTGCCAGCAGTGACCTCTCCGAGCAGTACTTC.